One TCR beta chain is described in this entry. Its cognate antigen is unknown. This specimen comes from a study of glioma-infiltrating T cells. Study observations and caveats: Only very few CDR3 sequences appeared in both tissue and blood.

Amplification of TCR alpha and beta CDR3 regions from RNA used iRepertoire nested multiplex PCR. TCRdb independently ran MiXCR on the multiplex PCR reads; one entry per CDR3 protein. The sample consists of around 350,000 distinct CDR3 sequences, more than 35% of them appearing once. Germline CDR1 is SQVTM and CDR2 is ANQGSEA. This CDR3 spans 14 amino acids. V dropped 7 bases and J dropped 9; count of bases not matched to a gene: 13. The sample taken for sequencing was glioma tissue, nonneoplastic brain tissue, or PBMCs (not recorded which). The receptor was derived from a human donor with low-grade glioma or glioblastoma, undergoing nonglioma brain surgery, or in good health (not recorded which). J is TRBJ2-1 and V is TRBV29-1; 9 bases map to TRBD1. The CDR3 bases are TGCAGCGCCACGACCGCTACAGGGGGCAGTGAGCAGTTCTTC. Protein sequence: CSATTATGGSEQFF.